The 8 T cell receptor beta chains listed next were all sequenced from one sample in a study of CD8+ T cells in alopecia areata (dated by TCRdb to the late 2010s). The method behind the library was the immunoSEQ multiplex PCR assay. RNA was extracted from all samples and reverse transcribed into cDNA, which served as template for TCR sequencing. TCRdb holds this immuneACCESS table with in-frame rearrangements only. Some clones are missing; in checked studies, unresolved V genes explain under half, and the rest has no known cause. Recorded for this sample are 180,000 or so clones; roughly half of them occurred a single time. The top ten hold over 9% of the sample. The sample's treatment or condition, from its label and the paper: oral pan-JAK inhibitor, 5-10 mg twice daily. This specimen was CD8+ T cells sorted from blood, taken at week 52, from a patient treated with tofacitinib. These receptors were taken from a human donor with alopecia areata.

This clone has just a few counts. The genes are TRBV4-1 and TRBJ1-2; 8 bases map to TRBD1. CDR1 MGHRA and CDR2 YSYEKL come from the germline V gene. This CDR3 is 15 amino acids long. V trimming: 3 bases; J trimming: 5 bases; junction bases outside the gene matches: 8. In DNA, the CDR3 is TGCGCCAGCAGCCAGCCTAGGGACAGGAGATATGGCTACACCTTC. It codes for CASSQPRDRRYGYTF.

This chain links TRBV19 with TRBJ1-5, with D possibly being TRBD1 (5 bases). This CDR3 has 13 residues. V was shortened by 3 bases and J by 7 bases, with 10 bases between the two germline ends. Germline V gene lookup returns CDR1 LNHDA and CDR2 SQIVND (reference sequence). The CDR3 is CASSILRDQPQHF. For the CDR3, the DNA is TGTGCCAGTAGTATCTTGAGGGACCAGCCCCAGCATTTT. Full variable domain (missing parts from reference TRBV19 and TRBJ1-5): DGGITQSPKYLFRKEGQNVTLSCEQNLNHDAMYWYRQDPGQGLRLIYYSQIVNDFQKGDIAEGYSVSREKKESFPLTVTSAQKNPTAFYLCASSILRDQPQHFGDGTRLSIL.

The rearrangement joins TRBV6-5 to TRBJ2-7; possibly TRBD2 for D (6 bases). This CDR3 comprises 13 residues. V gave up 8 bases and J gave up 0 bases, with 11 bases separating them. Per germline, CDR1 MNHEY and CDR2 SVGAGI. The CDR3 reads CASGRGSSYEQYF. The CDR3 DNA reads as TGTGCCAGCGGTCGGGGGAGCTCCTACGAGCAGTACTTC.

This chain joins TRBV4-1 and TRBJ1-5; TRBD1 might be the D (6 bases). The germline gives CDR1 MGHRA, CDR2 YSYEKL. This CDR3 contains 15 residues. V lost 6 bases and J 0 bases, leaving 12 bases between the germline ends. The CDR3 region has the DNA TGCGCCAGCAGTCAAAAGGGGGATAGCAATCAGCCCCAGCATTTT. This sequence encodes CASSQKGDSNQPQHF.

CDR3 sequence (DNA): TGTGCCACCTATCTAGCGGGGGGCGATAAGGCCTACAATGAGCAGTTCTTC. Translated: CATYLAGGDKAYNEQFF. This chain links TRBV2 with TRBJ2-1; TRBD2 agrees at 11 bases. The length of the CDR3 is 17 residues. V was clipped by 10 bases and J by 2 bases; unmatched bases: 13. The germline CDR1 and CDR2 sequences are SNHLY and FYNNEI.

This chain joins TRBV19 and TRBJ2-5; 11 positions match TRBD2. The length of the CDR3 is 16 residues. Per germline, CDR1 LNHDA and CDR2 SQIVND (reference sequence). J gave up 4 bases and V 5 bases, and 9 bases lay outside the gene matches. This CDR3 is CASSVLSGGAVETQYF. Written as DNA, the CDR3 is TGTGCCAGTAGTGTCCTTAGCGGGGGGGCAGTAGAGACCCAGTACTTC.

This sequence joins TRBV10-3 and TRBJ2-3; 7 bases agree with TRBD1. The CDR3 is 15 residues long. The J segment lost 0 bases and the V segment lost 6 bases, leaving 6 bases of the junction unmatched. Germline V lookup: CDR1 ENHRY, CDR2 SYGVKD. The CDR3, as DNA: TGTGCCATCAGGCCTCTGACAGGGAGCACAGATACGCAGTATTTT. Translating gives CAIRPLTGSTDTQYF.

As regards this clone: This could be a read error, since a much larger clone is one nucleotide away. V is TRBV7-9 and J is TRBJ2-5, with D possibly TRBD1 on 5 matching bases. CDR1 is SEHNR, CDR2 FQNEAQ, per germline (reference sequence). The CDR3 extends over 12 amino acids. V dropped 1 base and J dropped 7 bases, with 7 bases sitting between them. The CDR3 reads CASSLGGGTQYF. CDR3 DNA sequence: TGTGCCAGCAGCTTAGGGGGCGGGACCCAGTACTTC.